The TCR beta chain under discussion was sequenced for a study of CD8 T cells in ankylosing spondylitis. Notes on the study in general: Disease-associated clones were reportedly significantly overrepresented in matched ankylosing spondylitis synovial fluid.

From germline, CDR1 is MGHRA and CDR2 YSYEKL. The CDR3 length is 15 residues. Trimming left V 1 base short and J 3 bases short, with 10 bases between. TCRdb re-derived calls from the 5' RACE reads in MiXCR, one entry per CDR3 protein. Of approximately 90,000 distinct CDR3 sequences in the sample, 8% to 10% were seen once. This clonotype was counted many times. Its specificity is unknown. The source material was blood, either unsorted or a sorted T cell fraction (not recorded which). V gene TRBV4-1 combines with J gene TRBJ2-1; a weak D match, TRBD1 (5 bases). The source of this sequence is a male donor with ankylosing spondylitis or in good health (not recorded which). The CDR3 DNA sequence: TGCGCCAGCAGCCAAGGGGGCAGGGACTACAATGAGCAGTTCTTC. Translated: CASSQGGRDYNEQFF.